This TCR beta chain was documented in a study of T cell changes during pregnancy in multiple sclerosis. The data were produced by immunoSEQ multiplex PCR, yet TCRdb's version contains in-frame clones alone and is incomplete. The sample lists 90,000 to 130,000 clones, approximately 90% occurring once. In its sample, this clone was seen once. V shed 6 bases, J shed 10 bases, and the junction held 13 bases outside the gene matches. This CDR3 region has 15 residues. Germline V gene sequence: CDR1 MNHEY, CDR2 SMNVEV (reference sequence). This TCR derives from a female donor with multiple sclerosis, enrolled in a pregnancy study. The V gene is TRBV27, the J gene TRBJ2-4; 9 nucleotides agree with TRBD1. The sample here was peripheral blood, taken in the third trimester of pregnancy. This CDR3 reads CASSRDRASRGIQYF. The CDR3 nucleotides are TGTGCCAGCAGCAGGGACAGGGCGTCCCGGGGGATTCAGTACTTC.